This paragraph covers one TCR beta chain sequence. What antigen it recognizes has not been identified. No per-base quality is available; no much larger clone lies one base away. Clipping removes 3 bases from V and 6 bases from J, with 5 as the unmatched junction base count. CDR1 SGHTS and CDR2 YDEGEE are derived from the germline V gene. Including cysteine and phenylalanine, the CDR3 has 13 amino acids. CDR3 DNA is the only sequence kept; it has 39 bases, read in frame from the first base. Whole blood was collected in K2EDTA tubes by collaborating institutions according to the institutions' own protocols. For TCRbeta analysis, collaborators shipped samples as frozen whole blood, isolated PBMCs, or DNA extracted from either of those sample types. TCRbeta CDR3 regions were amplified from genomic DNA using the immunoSEQ Assay, a bias-controlled multiplex PCR. For the original study's pipeline: The number of nucleated cells in each sample was estimated from the amplification of reference gene primers within the assay. To quantify the absolute abundance of each unique TCRbeta CDR3 rearrangement, sequence reads were collapsed and filtered. For each sample, productive Simpson clonality was calculated as the square root of Simpson's diversity index across productive rearrangements. Entries here come from immuneACCESS through TCRdb and include only in-frame sequences with V and J called. Some clones fail to appear in such tables; in the studies checked, an unresolved V gene covers under half of the shortfall, and the cause of the remainder is unknown. V, J and clone size reflect that table, while D and trimming were determined from the DNA. The sample contains 33,000 or so clones, 90% of them found a single time. Of the sample, 0.9% to 1.1% falls within the top ten clones.

The data were obtained in a study of blood T cell repertoires in COVID-19 (TCRdb year 2020). For context, the study as a whole: The collaborator samples originated in the United States, Italy and Spain and spanned the acute and convalescent phases of COVID-19. The prospective study material was composed of cDNA or gDNA derived from T cells, B-cell-depleted T cells, or PBMCs. The dataset comprised deeply sampled blood TCRbeta repertoires from subjects exposed to, actively infected with, or recovered from COVID-19. A freely available public database, intended as a resource for researchers studying the immune response to SARS-CoV-2, is where the repertoires were released. Samples came from the ongoing ImmuneRACE study (first 160 participants) plus 1,254 subjects from 6 global collaborators. A de-identified subject ID, COVID-19 status, age in years and sex were almost always included in the sample metadata. Where available, HLA class I and class II types were taken from metadata supplied by the sample provider and were not determined by assay-based typing.

Study-wide findings and limitations: The amount of clinical and demographic metadata varied by source and participant and was provided uncurated.

The sequence joins TRBV5-8 to TRBJ1-2, with 7 central nucleotides matching TRBD1. The sample taken for sequencing was peripheral blood. The TCR comes from a man aged 65 to 79 with active or convalescent COVID-19. The bases are TGTGCCAGCAGCTCCCGGGACAGCAATGGCTACACCTTC. It encodes CASSSRDSNGYTF.